These 14 T cell receptor beta chains originate from one sample sequenced in a study of blood T cell repertoires in COVID-19 (dated by TCRdb to about 2020). Receptors were amplified or captured by the immunoSEQ multiplex PCR assay. In its TCRdb copy, this immuneACCESS table keeps in-frame sequences only and misses some clones. Where compared with another copy, unresolved V genes explain less than half of these, and the others have no known cause. For this sample the table gives 200,000 to 250,000 clones, of which roughly 80% were detected only once. The top ten clonotypes cover around 8% of the sample. The source material was peripheral blood. The receptors come from an elderly woman with COVID-19, enrolled during active disease.

The chain uses TRBV18 and TRBJ1-1; possible D gene TRBD1, 6 bases. V was trimmed by 2 bases and J by 4 bases, leaving 17 bases between them. The germline gives CDR1 KGHSH, CDR2 LQKENI. There are 16 residues in the CDR3. CDR3 coding DNA: TGTGCCAGCTCACCAAATCTTGGGGGCGGGGGCACTGAAGCTTTCTTT. Its translation is CASSPNLGGGGTEAFF.

This chain links TRBV19 with TRBJ1-6, with a weak D call TRBD1 (6 bases). This CDR3 spans 15 amino acids. The V gene lost 7 bases and the J gene lost 7 bases, with 17 bases spanning the gap. From germline, CDR1 is LNHDA and CDR2 SQIVND (reference sequence). The CDR3: CASMRSIQGNSPLHF. The CDR3 DNA reads as TGTGCCAGTATGCGGAGCATACAGGGAAATTCACCCCTCCACTTT.

V and J are TRBV28 and TRBJ1-6; no definite D call. Per germline, CDR1 MDHEN and CDR2 SYDVKM. The CDR3 extends over 15 amino acids. The V end was cut by 2 bases, the J end by 6 bases, with 11 bases between. This chain's CDR3 is CASSLPGGGNSPLHF. CDR3 bases: TGTGCCAGCAGTTTACCCGGAGGAGGTAATTCACCCCTCCACTTT.

V and J are TRBV27 and TRBJ1-1; D is undetermined. Deletions cut 3 bases from V and 3 bases from J, with 8 bases between. CDR3 length equals 13 residues. From germline, CDR1 is MNHEY and CDR2 SMNVEV (reference sequence). CDR3 nucleotides: TGTGCCAGCAGTTTGTGGAGGCACACTGAAGCTTTCTTT. It encodes CASSLWRHTEAFF.

The chain combines TRBV5-1 with TRBJ2-2; D possibly corresponds to TRBD1 (6 bases). V lost 2 bases and J lost 6, with 14 bases in between. Germline V gives CDR1 SGHRS, CDR2 YFSETQ. The CDR3 runs to 15 residues. The CDR3 here is CASSLQGVGAGELFF. CDR3 DNA: TGCGCCAGCAGCTTACAGGGTGTCGGGGCCGGGGAGCTGTTTTTT.

In its sample, this clone was seen once. The chain links TRBV6-5 to TRBJ2-7; the D gene is possibly TRBD1 (7 bases). Germline CDR1 reads MNHEY; CDR2 reads SVGAGI. The CDR3 totals 13 residues. With 5 bases removed from V and 5 bases from J, the gap between germline ends came to 13 bases. The CDR3 DNA is TGTGCCAGCAGTAGGAGGGGGCCGGACGAGCAGTACTTC. It yields the protein CASSRRGPDEQYF.

The J gene is TRBJ2-3, the V gene TRBV7-2; D is possibly TRBD2 (6 bases). Deletions cut 10 bases from V and 5 bases from J, with 19 bases between. Germline values: CDR1 SGHTA, CDR2 FQGNSA. The CDR3 loop spans 14 amino acids. The CDR3 DNA sequence: TGTGCCACCGCGCGTAGGGAGGTCGGAGATACGCAGTATTTT. Its translation is CATARREVGDTQYF. Drawing the rest from reference TRBV7-2 and TRBJ2-3, the complete variable domain is GAGVSQSPSNKVTEKGKDVELRCDPISGHTALYWYRQSLGQGLEFLIYFQGNSAPDKSGLPSDRFSAERTGGSVSTLTIQRTQQEDSAVYLCATARREVGDTQYFGPGTRLTVL.

CDR3 DNA sequence: TGTGCCAGCAGTTACAGCGGGAGGGGCATCACCGGGGAGCTGTTTTTT. Its translation: CASSYSGRGITGELFF. The V gene is TRBV6-5, the J gene TRBJ2-2, with 10 nucleotides matching TRBD2. V gave up 2 bases and J gave up 4 bases; unmatched junction bases: 4. Germline loops: CDR1 MNHEY, CDR2 SVGAGI. This CDR3 comprises 16 residues.

This clone was detected once. The gene calls are TRBV7-9 and TRBJ1-4; possibly TRBD1 for D (6 bases). The germline V and J ends were trimmed by 5 bases and 0 bases, with 16 bases remaining between them. This CDR3 spans 17 amino acids. Germline values: CDR1 SEHNR, CDR2 FQNEAQ (reference sequence). The CDR3 DNA sequence: TGTGCCAGCAGCCTGACCGGACAGCTTGCAACTAATGAAAAACTGTTTTTT. Encoded protein: CASSLTGQLATNEKLFF.

The chain joins TRBV3-1 (or the pseudogene TRBV3-2) to TRBJ2-1, with 7 nucleotides matching TRBD2. The CDR3 is 15 amino acids. Trimming at V came to 4 bases and at J to 2 bases, leaving 5 bases not matched to a gene. Germline V CDR1 and CDR2: LGHDT, YNNKEL (reference sequence). This CDR3 is CASSRTGLTYNEQFF. The DNA for the CDR3 is TGTGCCAGCAGCCGAACGGGACTAACCTACAATGAGCAGTTCTTC.

The chain recombines TRBV2 with TRBJ2-5; D may be TRBD2 (5 bases). Germline CDR1 SNHLY, CDR2 FYNNEI. Trimming removed 8 bases from V and 5 bases from J, with 6 bases in between. This CDR3 contains 10 residues. The CDR3 spells CASGGETQYF. Here the CDR3 DNA reads TGTGCCAGCGGAGGTGAGACCCAGTACTTC.

This rearrangement joins TRBV5-1 to TRBJ1-6; 8 bases line up with TRBD1. The germline gives CDR1 SGHRS, CDR2 YFSETQ. V shed 4 bases and J 9 bases; nucleotides not matched to a gene: 9. The CDR3 is 15 residues long. CDR3 bases: TGCGCCAGCAGCCCGACAGGGGATGAGGGTTCACCCCTCCACTTT. It yields the protein CASSPTGDEGSPLHF.

The V and J genes are TRBV4-1 and TRBJ1-1; TRBD1 matches 7 bases. The V gene's germline CDR1 is MGHRA and CDR2 YSYEKL. With 4 bases clipped from V and 5 bases from J, the junction kept 10 bases outside the gene matches. This CDR3 contains 15 residues. As DNA, the CDR3 is TGCGCCAGCAGCCTAATCGGACAGGCCATAACTGAAGCTTTCTTT. Translation gives CASSLIGQAITEAFF.

This sequence joins TRBV5-1 and TRBJ2-5, with a possible D match to TRBD2 (5 bases). Trimming took 0 bases from V and 5 from J, leaving 11 bases between them. The CDR3 length is 14 residues. The germline gives CDR1 SGHRS, CDR2 YFSETQ. CDR3 sequence reads: CASSLVGEWETQYF. The CDR3 coding sequence is TGCGCCAGCAGCTTGGTCGGGGAGTGGGAGACCCAGTACTTC.